This is a list of T cell receptor beta chains from one sample in a study of human T cells and chemical hapten exposure. Using its own MiXCR run on the RACE reads, TCRdb lists one record per CDR3 protein. The sample shows approximately 52,000 distinct CDR3 sequences, about 9.6% of them seen only once. Here the sequenced sample was whole blood, taken in connection with sensitization to the hapten diphenylcyclopropenone (DPC). These receptors were collected from a woman under 40 with alopecia areata. Some clones in this sample may be carry-over from other donors' samples. Both conserved end residues are part of each CDR3. Fields, in order: D gene, J gene, clone size, V gene, CDR3 protein, CDR3 DNA. The D gene is left open where the match is weak. Expanded clones are given a class, and other clones once, few, many or no size at all.

TRBD1 | TRBJ1-5 | many | TRBV12-3/TRBV12-4 | CASSSYLPGQGLSNQPQHF | TGTGCCAGCAGTTCCTACCTCCCGGGACAGGGATTGAGCAATCAGCCCCAGCATTTT
NA | TRBJ2-7 | NA | TRBV5-1 | CASSRGQTYEQYF | TGCGCCAGCAGCCGCGGACAGACCTACGAGCAGTACTTC
TRBD2 | TRBJ2-3 | many | TRBV20-1 | CSAPGLAGADTQYF | TGCAGTGCCCCGGGACTAGCGGGAGCAGATACGCAGTATTTT
NA | TRBJ2-2 | medium-sized | TRBV3-1 | CASSRLGGRRTGELFF | TGTGCCAGCAGCCGGTTAGGGGGGCGAAGGACCGGGGAGCTGTTTTTT
NA | TRBJ2-3 | few | TRBV11-2 | CASSFGVDTQYF | TGTGCCAGCAGCTTCGGTGTAGATACGCAGTATTTT
NA | TRBJ2-1 | many | TRBV20-1 | CSASRGRPGDDEQFF | TGCAGTGCTTCTCGGGGCAGGCCGGGAGACGATGAGCAGTTCTTC
TRBD1 | TRBJ1-2 | NA | TRBV6-2/TRBV6-3 | CASSPDRGHGYTF | TGTGCCAGCAGTCCGGACAGGGGGCATGGCTACACCTTC
NA | TRBJ1-5 | many | TRBV6-2/TRBV6-3 | CASSYSQASQPQHF | TGTGCCAGCAGTTACTCGCAAGCGAGTCAGCCCCAGCATTTT
NA | TRBJ2-1 | NA | TRBV14 | CASSQERGNEQFF | TGTGCCAGCAGCCAAGAACGTGGCAATGAGCAGTTCTTC
NA | TRBJ2-7 | many | TRBV28 | CASSFHLSTLSYEQYF | TGTGCCAGCAGTTTCCATTTGAGCACTTTATCCTACGAGCAGTACTTC
NA | TRBJ1-1 | many | TRBV5-1 | CASSPQAPGNTEAFF | TGCGCCAGCAGCCCGCAAGCCCCAGGGAACACTGAAGCTTTCTTT
NA | TRBJ1-1 | NA | TRBV7-2 | CASSLAPYGNEAFF | TGTGCCAGCAGCTTAGCCCCGTATGGGAACGAAGCTTTCTTT
NA | TRBJ1-4 | many | TRBV3-1 | CASSGARLQKLFF | TGTGCCAGCAGCGGCGCCAGGCTACAAAAACTGTTTTTT
NA | TRBJ2-7 | NA | TRBV2 | CASRGRSDSYEQYF | TGTGCCAGCCGGGGCAGGTCGGACTCCTACGAGCAGTACTTC
NA | TRBJ1-6 | many | TRBV30 | CAWRTGNNSPLHF | TGTGCCTGGAGAACAGGGAATAATTCACCCCTCCACTTT
NA | TRBJ2-5 | few | TRBV5-4 | CASSLNSQKETQYF | TGTGCCAGCAGCTTGAATAGTCAGAAAGAGACCCAGTACTTC
NA | TRBJ1-1 | NA | TRBV30 | CAWSSRRGQGDTEAFF | TGTGCCTGGAGTTCGCGACGGGGCCAAGGGGACACTGAAGCTTTCTTT
NA | TRBJ2-5 | many | TRBV29-1 | CSVESQETQYF | TGCAGCGTGGAAAGTCAAGAGACCCAGTACTTC
TRBD1 | TRBJ2-7 | NA | TRBV7-2 | CASSFAGGSSYEQYF | TGTGCCAGCAGCTTCGCAGGGGGCAGCTCCTACGAGCAGTACTTC
TRBD1 | TRBJ1-6 | many | TRBV12-3/TRBV12-4 | CASSPTGGSPLHF | TGTGCCAGCAGTCCAACAGGGGGCTCACCCCTCCACTTT
NA | TRBJ1-1 | NA | TRBV7-6 | CASSLDLTNTEAFF | TGTGCCAGCAGCTTAGATCTGACCAACACTGAAGCTTTCTTT
NA | TRBJ1-5 | many | TRBV21-1 | CASSKPTAPNQPQHF | TGTGCCAGCAGCAAACCCACGGCACCTAATCAGCCCCAGCATTTT
NA | TRBJ1-5 | NA | TRBV19 | CASQNRAPQPQHF | TGTGCCAGTCAGAACAGGGCTCCCCAGCCCCAGCATTTT
TRBD1 | TRBJ2-3 | few | TRBV6-2/TRBV6-3 | CASSDRTGGPDTQYF | TGTGCCAGCAGTGACAGGACAGGAGGCCCAGATACGCAGTATTTT
NA | TRBJ2-1 | NA | TRBV7-2 | CASSLGVVTYNEQFF | TGTGCCAGCAGCTTAGGGGTAGTCACCTACAATGAGCAGTTCTTC
NA | TRBJ2-2 | many | TRBV14 | CASSQGTRHINTGELFF | TGTGCCAGCAGCCAAGGAACGCGACACATAAACACCGGGGAGCTGTTTTTT
NA | TRBJ1-5 | many | TRBV7-2 | CASSLVEEQPQHF | TGTGCCAGCAGCTTAGTGGAGGAACAGCCCCAGCATTTT
TRBD2 | TRBJ2-3 | many | TRBV28 | CASSLTSAGRGTDTQYF | TGTGCCAGCAGTTTAACCTCAGCGGGGAGGGGTACAGATACGCAGTATTTT
NA | TRBJ1-1 | many | TRBV28 | CANKRLTNTEAFF | TGTGCCAACAAAAGGCTCACCAACACTGAAGCTTTCTTT
NA | TRBJ2-4 | few | TRBV5-6 | CASSVGTPDIQYF | TGTGCCAGCAGCGTTGGGACACCGGACATTCAGTACTTC
NA | TRBJ1-1 | few | TRBV7-6 | CASSPLLWGATEAFF | TGTGCCAGCAGCCCGCTGCTATGGGGGGCCACTGAAGCTTTCTTT
NA | TRBJ2-4 | few | TRBV5-1 | CASSLTKNIQYF | TGCGCCAGCAGCTTGACCAAAAACATTCAGTACTTC
TRBD1 | TRBJ1-1 | many | TRBV7-2 | CASSLDRGRAEAFF | TGTGCCAGCAGCTTAGACAGGGGGCGCGCTGAAGCTTTCTTT
TRBD2 | TRBJ2-1 | NA | TRBV30 | CAWSRRGGTNEQFF | TGTGCCTGGAGTCGGCGGGGGGGGACCAATGAGCAGTTCTTC
TRBD1 | TRBJ2-4 | NA | TRBV7-2 | CASSKMAGTGEKNIQYF | TGTGCCAGCAGCAAGATGGCCGGGACAGGGGAAAAAAACATTCAGTACTTC